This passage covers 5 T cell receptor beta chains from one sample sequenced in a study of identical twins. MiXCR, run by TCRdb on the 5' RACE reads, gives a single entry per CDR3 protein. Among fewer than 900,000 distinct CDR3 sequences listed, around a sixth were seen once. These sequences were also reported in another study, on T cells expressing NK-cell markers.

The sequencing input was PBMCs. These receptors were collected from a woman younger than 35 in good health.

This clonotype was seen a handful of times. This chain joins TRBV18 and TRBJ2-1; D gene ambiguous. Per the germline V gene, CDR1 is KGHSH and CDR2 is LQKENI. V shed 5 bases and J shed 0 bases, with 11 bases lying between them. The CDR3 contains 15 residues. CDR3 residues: CASSTNRRSYNEQFF. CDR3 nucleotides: TGTGCCAGCTCAACCAACCGTCGCTCCTACAATGAGCAGTTCTTC.

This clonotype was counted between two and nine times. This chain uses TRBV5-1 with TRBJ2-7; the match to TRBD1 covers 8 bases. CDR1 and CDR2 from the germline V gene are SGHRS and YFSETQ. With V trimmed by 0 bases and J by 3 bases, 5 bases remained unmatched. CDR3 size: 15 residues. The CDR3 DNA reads TGCGCCAGCAGCTTGGTTACCGGGACAGGCTACGAGCAGTACTTC. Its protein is CASSLVTGTGYEQYF.

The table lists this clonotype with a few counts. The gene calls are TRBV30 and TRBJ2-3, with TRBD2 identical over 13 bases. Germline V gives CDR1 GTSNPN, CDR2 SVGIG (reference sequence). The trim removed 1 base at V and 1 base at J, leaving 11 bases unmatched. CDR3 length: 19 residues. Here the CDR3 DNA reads TGTGCCTGGAGTGCCTCCGGGACTAGCGGGACCCTTGGCACAGATACGCAGTATTTT. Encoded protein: CAWSASGTSGTLGTDTQYF.

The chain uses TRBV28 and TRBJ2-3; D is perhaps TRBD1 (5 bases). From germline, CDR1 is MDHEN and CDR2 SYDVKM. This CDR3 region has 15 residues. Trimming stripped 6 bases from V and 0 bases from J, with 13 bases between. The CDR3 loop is CASRYRSSSTDTQYF. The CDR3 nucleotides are TGTGCCAGCAGATACAGGTCCTCTAGCACAGATACGCAGTATTTT.

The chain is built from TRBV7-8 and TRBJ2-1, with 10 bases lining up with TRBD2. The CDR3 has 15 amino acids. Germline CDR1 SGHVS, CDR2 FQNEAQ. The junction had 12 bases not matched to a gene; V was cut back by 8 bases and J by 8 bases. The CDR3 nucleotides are TGTGCCAGCGGGGGCGGCGGACTAGCGGCCGATGAGCAGTTCTTC. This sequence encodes CASGGGGLAADEQFF.